The TCR beta chain under discussion was sequenced for a study of CD4+ T cells in melanoma. General study results and limits: Neoantigen-specific CD4+ T cells in melanoma reportedly had diverse differentiation states. CD8+ T cell, macrophage and B cell function reportedly correlated with neoantigen-specific CD4+ T cells.

This clone was seen only a few times. Its specificity is not known. Produced via immunoSEQ multiplex PCR; TCRdb's table is partial and in-frame only. The profile shows approximately 110,000 clones, about 92% of them singletons. J lost 1 base, V lost 0 bases, and 0 bases had no gene match. The germline V gene has CDR1 LNHDA and CDR2 SQIVND (reference sequence). The CDR3 runs 15 residues. Material: peripheral blood. This receptor was obtained from a human donor with melanoma. The chain is built from TRBV19 and TRBJ2-7; 10 nucleotides align to TRBD2. CDR3 bases: TGTGCCAGTAGTATAGAGACTAGCGGGTCCTACGAGCAGTACTTC. It yields the protein CASSIETSGSYEQYF.